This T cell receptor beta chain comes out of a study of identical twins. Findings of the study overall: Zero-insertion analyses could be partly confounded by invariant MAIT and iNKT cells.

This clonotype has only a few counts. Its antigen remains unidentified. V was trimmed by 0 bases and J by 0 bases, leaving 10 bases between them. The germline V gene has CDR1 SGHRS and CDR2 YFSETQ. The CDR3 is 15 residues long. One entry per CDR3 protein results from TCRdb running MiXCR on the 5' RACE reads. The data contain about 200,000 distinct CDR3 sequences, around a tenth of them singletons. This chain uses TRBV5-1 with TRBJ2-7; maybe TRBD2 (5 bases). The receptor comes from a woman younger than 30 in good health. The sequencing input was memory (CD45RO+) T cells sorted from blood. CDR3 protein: CASSLGEWGSYEQYF. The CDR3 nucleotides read TGCGCCAGCAGCTTGGGGGAGTGGGGCTCCTACGAGCAGTACTTC.